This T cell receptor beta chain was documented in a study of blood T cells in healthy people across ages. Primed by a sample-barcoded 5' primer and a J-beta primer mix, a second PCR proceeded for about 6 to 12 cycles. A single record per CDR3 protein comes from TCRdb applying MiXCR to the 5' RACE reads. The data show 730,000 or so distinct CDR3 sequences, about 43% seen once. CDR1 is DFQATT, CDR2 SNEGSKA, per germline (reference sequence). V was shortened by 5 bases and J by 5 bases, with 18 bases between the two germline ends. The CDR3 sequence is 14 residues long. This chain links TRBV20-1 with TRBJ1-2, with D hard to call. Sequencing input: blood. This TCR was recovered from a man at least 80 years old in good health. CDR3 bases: TGCAGTGCTGAGGCGACACAGACAATGTATGGCTACACCTTC. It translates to CSAEATQTMYGYTF.